The 9 T cell receptor beta chains presented below share a single source sample, sequenced in a study of blood T cell repertoires in COVID-19. The assay was immunoSEQ multiplex PCR, and TCRdb's table has in-frame clones only and misses some. This table holds approximately 170,000 clones, roughly 84% found once. The sample consisted of peripheral blood. Every receptor here comes from a human donor with acute or convalescent COVID-19. The donor label of this sample is uncertain.

This clone appeared a single time. The gene calls are TRBV19 and TRBJ1-2, with D possibly matching TRBD1 (5 bases). Germline CDR1 and CDR2: LNHDA and SQIVND (reference sequence). V was cut by 3 bases and J by 7 bases, with 12 bases left in between. This CDR3 has 13 residues. CDR3 in DNA: TGTGCCAGTAGTATTGGCAGGGAGGGTGGCTACACCTTC. Translation gives CASSIGREGGYTF.

The genes are TRBV2 and TRBJ1-4; D unresolved. The CDR3 runs 14 residues. Germline CDR1 and CDR2: SNHLY and FYNNEI. The V end lost 7 bases, the J end lost 3 bases, and 12 bases lay between the germline ends. CDR3 loop: CASNMGGANEKLFF. As DNA, the CDR3 is TGTGCCAGCAATATGGGAGGTGCTAATGAAAAACTGTTTTTT. Full variable domain (remainder filled in from reference TRBV2 and TRBJ1-4): EPEVTQTPSHQVTQMGQEVILRCVPISNHLYFYWYRQILGQKVEFLVSFYNNEISEKSEIFDDQFSVERPDGSNFTLKIRSTKLEDSAMYFCASNMGGANEKLFFGSGTQLSVL.

This chain links TRBV27 with TRBJ2-5; maybe TRBD2 (5 bases). With 6 bases removed from V and 5 bases from J, the gap between germline ends came to 22 bases. From germline, CDR1 is MNHEY and CDR2 SMNVEV (reference sequence). The CDR3 sequence is 16 residues long. This CDR3 is CASSKFTGSPGETQYF. CDR3 DNA: TGTGCCAGCAGCAAGTTTACGGGATCCCCTGGGGAGACCCAGTACTTC.

The rearrangement uses TRBV30 and TRBJ2-7, with TRBD1 matching over 7 bases. Germline CDR1 and CDR2: GTSNPN and SVGIG (reference sequence). The CDR3 length is 14 residues. J gave up 5 bases and V 5 bases, and 12 bases lay outside the gene matches. The CDR3 DNA reads as TGTGCCTGGGGCCTAGGGACAGCCACCGACGAGCAGTACTTC. Its translation: CAWGLGTATDEQYF.

This chain connects TRBV27 to TRBJ2-7; perhaps TRBD1 as D (6 bases). The CDR3 totals 14 residues. From germline, CDR1 is MNHEY and CDR2 SMNVEV (reference sequence). Trimming took off 2 bases at V and 4 bases at J, with 12 bases between the two ends. The CDR3 region is CASSLRGQNYEQYF. In DNA, the CDR3 is TGTGCCAGCAGTTTACGAGGACAGAATTACGAGCAGTACTTC.

This chain joins TRBV6-7 and TRBJ1-5, with 11 bases that match TRBD1. TRBV6-7 is assigned to the ORF class and has an uncertain function. J gave up 2 bases and V 7 bases, and 7 bases lay outside the gene matches. The CDR3 contains 16 residues. CDR3: CASTGQGEKGNQPQHF. In DNA form, the CDR3 reads TGTGCCAGCACGGGACAGGGGGAAAAAGGCAATCAGCCCCAGCATTTT.

This clone was detected only a few times. V is TRBV2 and J is TRBJ2-1, with a weak D call TRBD2 (6 bases). The CDR3 totals 12 residues. The germline V and J ends were trimmed by 6 bases and 9 bases, with 12 bases remaining between them. Germline V gene lookup returns CDR1 SNHLY and CDR2 FYNNEI. The CDR3 DNA follows: TGTGCCAGCAGCCGACTAGATCTTGAGCAGTTCTTC. Translation gives CASSRLDLEQFF.

The table lists this clone with a count of one. V gene TRBV6-1 combines with J gene TRBJ2-6; D uncertain. The CDR3 is 17 amino acids. Trimming removed 0 bases at V and 0 bases at J, with 9 bases between. The germline gives CDR1 MNHNS, CDR2 SASEGT. DNA for the CDR3: TGTGCCAGCAGTGAAGCTGTACGCGGCTCTGGGGCCAACGTCCTGACTTTC. Translated: CASSEAVRGSGANVLTF.

This clone has just one count. The J gene is TRBJ2-7, the V gene TRBV2, with D perhaps matching TRBD2 (5 bases). Looked up from germline, CDR1 is SNHLY and CDR2 is FYNNEI. This CDR3 has 15 amino acids. Trimming left V 2 bases short and J 0 bases short, with 11 bases between. This chain's CDR3 is CASSEPRVFSYEQYF. The CDR3 DNA reads TGTGCCAGCAGTGAACCGAGGGTTTTCTCCTACGAGCAGTACTTC.